This T cell receptor beta chain emerged from a study of T cells in Graves' hyperthyroidism and ophthalmopathy (dated by TCRdb to between 2017 and 2020). As for the study more broadly: Peripheral blood samples were taken at initial diagnosis, before any treatment was given. TCR V-J signatures able to tell the groups apart were searched for in a discovery cohort of 100 or so patients, of whom approximately 40 had Graves' ophthalmopathy and under 65 had stable Graves' hyperthyroidism. Prospective prediction of ophthalmopathy was tested in an independent validation cohort of 18 to 20 hyperthyroidism patients and some 17 patients who later progressed to ophthalmopathy. For training and testing, the 100 or so patients in the discovery cohort were randomly divided in a 7:3 ratio. Thyroid tissue and blood T-cell repertoires from six Graves' hyperthyroidism patients were also compared in the study. Once sampling was done, hyperthyroidism patients were given methimazole at a starting dose of 30 mg daily, whereas ophthalmopathy patients were given high-dose intravenous methylprednisolone. The paper describes TCR Vbeta CDR3 sequencing of 135 peripheral blood samples, made up of around 41 ophthalmopathy patients, 70 to 75 hyperthyroidism patients and 17 progressor patients.

As to this clonotype: Its cognate antigen has yet to be identified. No base quality values were provided; no much bigger clone lies one nucleotide off.

Moderately to severely active disease, a Clinical Activity Score of at least 3, a NOSPECS grade of at least 4, and a duration under 3 months were present in ophthalmopathy patients. Exclusion was applied to patients with uncontrolled infections, other autoimmune diseases, pregnancy or lactation. Diagnoses were established on the basis of clinical symptoms, serum thyroxine and TRAb, thyroid ultrasound, and orbital computed tomography. Ficoll-Paque density gradient centrifugation was used to isolate PBMCs from 8 to 10 ml of fresh peripheral blood. Total RNA was extracted with Trizol reagent, and quality was checked on an Agilent 2100 Bioanalyzer. The TCR beta CDR3 regions were amplified from RNA transcripts. For the first round of RT-PCR on the TCR CDR3, the HTBI primer set was used together with the Qiagen OneStep RT-PCR kit. The libraries were constructed in a second round of multiplex PCR and then size-selected and purified. Paired-end sequencing of the libraries was performed with 100 bp reads on an Illumina HiSeq2000. Per the original workflow: SOAPnuke was used to process the raw data, with reads discarded if the reads contained adapters or uncalled bases, had a mean Phred below 15, or lacked an exact constant-primer or identifier match. COPE v1.2.5 was used to merge high-quality paired reads, and clonotypes were defined as unique nucleotide sequences. MiTCR v1.1 was used to align the clonotypes against IMGT TRBV, TRBD and TRBJ reference segments. The analysis was restricted to V-J combinations with a frequency above 0.0001, which together covered around 99% of the repertoires. The TCS score was defined as F50 (clonal expansion) divided by E x V (chaos), with BLOSUM62-based TCRdist calculated between CDR3 peptides within each V-J. Welch's t-statistics and random forest reduced approximately 520 V-J features to roughly 13, which were used in a naive Bayes classifier (R e1071). Starting from the raw public reads, TCRdb applied fastp trimming at Q25, assembled clones with MiXCR and retained in-frame beta chains. Rows matching on CDR3 protein sequence are summarized as one entry with the most common DNA and genes. These V and J calls are TCRdb output, not the study's own analysis. The sample includes 300,000 to 450,000 distinct CDR3 sequences, with 13% to 15% observed a single time. The top ten hold about 18% of the sample.

CDR1 and CDR2 were assigned from the germline V gene as LGHNT and FRNRAP. The CDR3 spans 13 residues, from the cysteine through the phenylalanine. Solely the CDR3 DNA is kept, with 39 bases framed from the first base. Deletion took 3 bases off V and 8 bases off J, with a span of 11 bases between the germline ends. On the study overall, not on this receptor specifically: A 13 V-J signature model separated ophthalmopathy from stable hyperthyroidism, with approximately 86% sensitivity and 81.08% specificity in cross-validation and 80%/75% in testing. In validation, the model predicted progression to ophthalmopathy with approximately 71% sensitivity and approximately 78% specificity, a median of 6.5 months before onset. No statistical method was used to fix the sample size in advance, and group allocation was not hidden from the investigators. Most expanded thyroid clonotypes (frequency above 0.001) were also found in blood, which suggests that blood repertoires may mirror thyroid immune responses.

The origin of this receptor is a woman in her 30s with Graves' ophthalmopathy. The sample consisted of blood. The chain is assembled from TRBV12-5 and TRBJ2-1; matching of 6 bases hints at TRBD1 as the D gene. The DNA sequence is as follows: TGTGCTAGTGGTTTAGGACAGAGGGATGAGCAGTTCTTC. Its amino acids are CASGLGQRDEQFF.